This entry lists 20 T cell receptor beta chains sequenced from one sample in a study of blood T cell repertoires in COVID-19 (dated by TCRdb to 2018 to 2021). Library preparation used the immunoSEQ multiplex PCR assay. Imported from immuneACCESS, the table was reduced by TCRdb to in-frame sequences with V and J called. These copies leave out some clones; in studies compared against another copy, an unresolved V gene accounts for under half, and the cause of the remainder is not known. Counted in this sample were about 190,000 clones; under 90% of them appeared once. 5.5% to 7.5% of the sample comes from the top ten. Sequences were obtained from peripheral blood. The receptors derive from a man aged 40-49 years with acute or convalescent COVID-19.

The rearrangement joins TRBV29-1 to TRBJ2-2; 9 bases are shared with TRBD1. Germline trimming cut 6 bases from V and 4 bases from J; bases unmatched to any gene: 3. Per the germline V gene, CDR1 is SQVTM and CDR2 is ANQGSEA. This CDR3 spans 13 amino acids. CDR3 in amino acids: CSVGTGSTGELFF. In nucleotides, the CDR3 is TGCAGCGTCGGGACAGGGAGCACCGGGGAGCTGTTTTTT.

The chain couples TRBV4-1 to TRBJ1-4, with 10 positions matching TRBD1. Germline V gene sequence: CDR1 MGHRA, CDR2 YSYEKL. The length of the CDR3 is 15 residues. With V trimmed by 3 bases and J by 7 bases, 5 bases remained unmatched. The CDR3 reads CASSHPGQGGEKLFF. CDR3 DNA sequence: TGCGCCAGCAGCCATCCTGGACAGGGGGGTGAAAAACTGTTTTTT.

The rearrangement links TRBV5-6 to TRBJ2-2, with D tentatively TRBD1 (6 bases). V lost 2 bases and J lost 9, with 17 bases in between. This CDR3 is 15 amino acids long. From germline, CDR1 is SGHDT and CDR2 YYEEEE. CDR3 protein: CASSFGDRSGRELFF. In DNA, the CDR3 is TGTGCCAGCAGCTTCGGAGACAGGTCGGGCCGGGAGCTGTTTTTT.

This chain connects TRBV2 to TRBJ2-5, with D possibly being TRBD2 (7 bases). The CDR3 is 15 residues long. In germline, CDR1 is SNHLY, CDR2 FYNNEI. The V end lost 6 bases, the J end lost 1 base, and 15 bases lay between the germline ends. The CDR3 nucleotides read TGTGCCAGCAGGGGGGGGCGGGCACCCCAAGAGACCCAGTACTTC. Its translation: CASRGGRAPQETQYF.

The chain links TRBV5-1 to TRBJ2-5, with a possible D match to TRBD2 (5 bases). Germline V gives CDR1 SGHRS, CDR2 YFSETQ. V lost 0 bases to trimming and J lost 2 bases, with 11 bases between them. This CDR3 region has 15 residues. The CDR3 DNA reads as TGCGCCAGCAGCTTGGCCGGAGCGGCACAAGAGACCCAGTACTTC. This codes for CASSLAGAAQETQYF.

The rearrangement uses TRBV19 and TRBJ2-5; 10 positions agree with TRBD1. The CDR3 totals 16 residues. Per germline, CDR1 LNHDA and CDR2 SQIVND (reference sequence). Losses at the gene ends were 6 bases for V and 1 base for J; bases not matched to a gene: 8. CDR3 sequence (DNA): TGTGCCAGTAGCCCGTCGGGACAGGGGATCCAAGAGACCCAGTACTTC. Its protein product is CASSPSGQGIQETQYF.

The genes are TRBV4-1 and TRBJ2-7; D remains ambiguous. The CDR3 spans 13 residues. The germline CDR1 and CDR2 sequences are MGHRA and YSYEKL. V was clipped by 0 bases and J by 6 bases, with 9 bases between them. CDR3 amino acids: CASSQDSRSEQYF. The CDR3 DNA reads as TGCGCCAGCAGCCAAGATTCTCGTTCCGAGCAGTACTTC.

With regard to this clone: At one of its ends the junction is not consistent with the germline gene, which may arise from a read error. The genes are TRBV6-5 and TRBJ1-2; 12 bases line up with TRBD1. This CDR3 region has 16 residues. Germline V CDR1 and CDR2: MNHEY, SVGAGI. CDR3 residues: CASSHSGTGGFYGYTF. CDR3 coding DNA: TGTGCCAGCAGTCACTCCGGGACAGGGGGCTTCTATGGCTACACCTTC.

The CDR3 sequence: CASSPSRLTNEKLFF. CDR3 nucleotide sequence: TGTGCCAGCAGCCCTTCCCGGTTGACTAATGAAAAACTGTTTTTT. The chain uses TRBV7-8 and TRBJ1-4; D ambiguous. The CDR3 covers 15 residues. V lost 5 bases and J lost 2, with 12 bases in between. Germline assignment: CDR1 SGHVS and CDR2 FQNEAQ. Looking up the rest from reference TRBV7-8 and TRBJ1-4 gives the full variable domain: GAGVSQSPRYKVAKRGQDVALRCDPISGHVSLFWYQQALGQGPEFLTYFQNEAQLDKSGLPSDRFFAERPEGSVSTLKIQRTQQEDSAVYLCASSPSRLTNEKLFFGSGTQLSVL.

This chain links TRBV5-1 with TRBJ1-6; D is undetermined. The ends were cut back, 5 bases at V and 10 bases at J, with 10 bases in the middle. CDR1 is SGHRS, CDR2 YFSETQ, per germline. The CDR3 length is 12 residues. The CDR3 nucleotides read TGCGCCAGCAGGACTCTTACCTCACCCCTCCACTTT. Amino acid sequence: CASRTLTSPLHF.

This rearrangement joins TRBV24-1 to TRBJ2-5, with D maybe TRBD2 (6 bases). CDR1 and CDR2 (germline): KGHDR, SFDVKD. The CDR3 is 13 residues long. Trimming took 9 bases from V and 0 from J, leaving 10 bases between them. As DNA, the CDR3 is TGTGCCACCGGGACTGAGCACCAAGAGACCCAGTACTTC. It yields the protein CATGTEHQETQYF.

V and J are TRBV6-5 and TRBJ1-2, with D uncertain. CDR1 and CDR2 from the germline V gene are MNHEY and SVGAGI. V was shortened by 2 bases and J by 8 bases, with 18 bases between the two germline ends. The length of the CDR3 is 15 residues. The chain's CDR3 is CASSYGGNSGLGYTF. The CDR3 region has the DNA TGTGCCAGCAGTTACGGAGGGAATTCGGGTTTAGGCTACACCTTC.

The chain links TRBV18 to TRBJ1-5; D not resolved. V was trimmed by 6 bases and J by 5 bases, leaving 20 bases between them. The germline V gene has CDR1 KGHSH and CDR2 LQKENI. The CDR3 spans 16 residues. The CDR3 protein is CASSRKGDTFHQPQHF. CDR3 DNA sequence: TGTGCCAGCTCTCGGAAGGGAGACACTTTCCATCAGCCCCAGCATTTT.

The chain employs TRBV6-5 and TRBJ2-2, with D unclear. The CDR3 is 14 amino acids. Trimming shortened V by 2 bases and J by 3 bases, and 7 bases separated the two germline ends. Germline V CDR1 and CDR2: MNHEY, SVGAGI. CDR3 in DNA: TGTGCCAGCAGTTACGTCCGGGACACCGGGGAGCTGTTTTTT. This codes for CASSYVRDTGELFF.

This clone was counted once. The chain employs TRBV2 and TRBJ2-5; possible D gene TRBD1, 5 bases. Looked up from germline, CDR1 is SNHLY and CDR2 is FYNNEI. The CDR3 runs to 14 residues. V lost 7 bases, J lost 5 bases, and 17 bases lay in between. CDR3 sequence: CASKGRVDRETQYF. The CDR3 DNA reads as TGTGCCAGCAAGGGCAGGGTGGACCGGGAGACCCAGTACTTC.

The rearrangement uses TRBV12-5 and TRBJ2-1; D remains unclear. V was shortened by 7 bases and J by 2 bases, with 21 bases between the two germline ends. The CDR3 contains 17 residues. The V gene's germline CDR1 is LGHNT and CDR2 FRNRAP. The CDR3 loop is CASVPGSTLLTYNEQFF. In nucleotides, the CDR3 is TGTGCTAGTGTTCCCGGGTCTACCCTACTTACCTACAATGAGCAGTTCTTC.

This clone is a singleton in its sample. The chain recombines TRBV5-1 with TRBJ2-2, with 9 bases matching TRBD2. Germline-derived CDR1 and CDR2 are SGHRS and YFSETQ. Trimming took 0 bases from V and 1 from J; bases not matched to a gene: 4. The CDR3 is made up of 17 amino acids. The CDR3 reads CASSLAPLAGNTGELFF. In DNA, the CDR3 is TGCGCCAGCAGCTTGGCCCCACTAGCGGGGAACACCGGGGAGCTGTTTTTT.

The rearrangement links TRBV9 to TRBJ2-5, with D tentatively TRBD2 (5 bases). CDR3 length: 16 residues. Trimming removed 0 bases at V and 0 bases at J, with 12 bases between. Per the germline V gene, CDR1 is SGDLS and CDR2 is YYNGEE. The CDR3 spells CASSVARGKNQETQYF. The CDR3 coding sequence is TGTGCCAGCAGCGTAGCTCGGGGTAAAAACCAAGAGACCCAGTACTTC.

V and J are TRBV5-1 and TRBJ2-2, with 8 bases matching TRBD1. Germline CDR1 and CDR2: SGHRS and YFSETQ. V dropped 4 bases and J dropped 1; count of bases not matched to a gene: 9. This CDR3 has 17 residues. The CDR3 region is CASSLRRTGRNTGELFF. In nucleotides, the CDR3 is TGCGCCAGCAGCCTCCGTAGGACAGGGAGGAACACCGGGGAGCTGTTTTTT.

CDR3 coding DNA: TGTGCCAGCAGCCCACAGACTAGCGGCTTCACAGATACGCAGTATTTT. The encoded protein is CASSPQTSGFTDTQYF. The chain employs TRBV7-2 and TRBJ2-3; 9 bases map to TRBD2. The CDR3 length is 16 residues. Germline CDR1 SGHTA, CDR2 FQGNSA. The V gene end was trimmed by 5 bases and the J gene end by 2 bases; junction bases not matched to a gene: 8.